This T cell receptor (beta chain) was documented in a study of blood T cell repertoires in COVID-19. The CDR3 spans 14 residues. V lost 0 bases and J lost 6, with 12 bases in between. CDR1 is SGHNT, CDR2 YENEEA, per germline. Clones were sequenced by immunoSEQ multiplex PCR, and TCRdb holds only the in-frame ones, with some missing. The sample includes about 240,000 clones, around 85% of them seen just once. This receptor was identified in a man aged 50 or older with COVID-19, enrolled during active disease. This chain links TRBV11-3 with TRBJ2-7; the D gene is possibly TRBD1 (5 bases). The specimen was peripheral blood. CDR3 residues: CASSLDSDSSEQYF. The CDR3 nucleotides read TGTGCCAGCAGCTTAGACTCCGACAGTTCCGAGCAGTACTTC.